This entry lists 27 T cell receptor beta chains sequenced from one sample in a study of blood T cell repertoires in COVID-19. Only in-frame clones appear in the TCRdb table, and some are missing; sequencing was by immunoSEQ multiplex PCR. The sample holds fewer than 250,000 clones, around 80% seen once. Sample: peripheral blood. The source of these receptors is a man aged 50-59 years with active or convalescent COVID-19.

The chain joins TRBV18 to TRBJ1-2; 7 bases align to TRBD1. After removal of 2 bases from V and 1 base from J, the junction contained 10 bases not matched to a gene. Germline CDR1 reads KGHSH; CDR2 reads LQKENI. The CDR3 loop spans 17 amino acids. The CDR3 loop reads CASSPKPGTALNYGYTF. DNA for the CDR3: TGTGCCAGCTCACCAAAACCCGGGACAGCTCTTAACTATGGCTACACCTTC.

The chain recombines TRBV4-1 with TRBJ2-7; D unresolved. Germline V gives CDR1 MGHRA, CDR2 YSYEKL. Deletions cut 1 base from V and 3 bases from J, with 13 bases between. The CDR3 has 15 amino acids. In nucleotides, the CDR3 is TGCGCCAGCAGCCAAGCCACAGTTGGTGGCTACGAGCAGTACTTC. This encodes CASSQATVGGYEQYF.

The chain couples TRBV3-1 (or the pseudogene TRBV3-2) to TRBJ2-2; 8 bases agree with TRBD2. Germline CDR1 reads LGHDT; CDR2 reads YNNKEL (reference sequence). This CDR3 contains 20 residues. Trimming cost V 0 bases and J 3 bases; bases outside gene matches: 15. In DNA, the CDR3 is TGTGCCAGCAGCCAAGAGAGTGTCGCCGCGGGGCGGGGGGACACCGGGGAGCTGTTTTTT. Encoded protein: CASSQESVAAGRGDTGELFF.

The rearrangement uses TRBV27 and TRBJ1-2, with TRBD1 matching over 9 bases. In germline, CDR1 is MNHEY, CDR2 SMNVEV (reference sequence). The CDR3 length is 13 residues. V dropped 4 bases and J dropped 8; count of bases not matched to a gene: 5. The CDR3 loop is CASSSQGARGYTF. DNA of the CDR3: TGTGCCAGCAGTTCACAGGGGGCGCGCGGCTACACCTTC.

This chain links TRBV3-1 (or the pseudogene TRBV3-2) with TRBJ2-7, with 9 nucleotides matching TRBD2. This CDR3 has 14 amino acids. Germline assignment: CDR1 LGHDT and CDR2 YNNKEL (reference sequence). The trim removed 5 bases at V and 6 bases at J, leaving 8 bases unmatched. The DNA for the CDR3 is TGTGCCAGCAGCATGCGGGAGGGCCTGGGCGAGCAGTACTTC. Amino acid sequence: CASSMREGLGEQYF.

This chain joins TRBV10-3 and TRBJ1-2; a possible D gene is TRBD1 (6 bases). The V gene lost 3 bases and the J gene lost 3 bases, with 14 bases spanning the gap. The CDR3 is 15 amino acids. CDR1 is ENHRY, CDR2 SYGVKD, per germline. The chain's CDR3 is CAISEGGGLYYGYTF. The CDR3 DNA follows: TGTGCCATCAGTGAAGGCGGGGGGCTCTACTATGGCTACACCTTC.

The chain uses TRBV7-9 and TRBJ1-1, with D possibly matching TRBD1 (6 bases). Trimming took off 0 bases at V and 2 bases at J, with 10 bases between the two ends. The CDR3 loop spans 15 amino acids. The germline V gene encodes CDR1 SEHNR and CDR2 FQNEAQ (reference sequence). CDR3 coding DNA: TGTGCCAGCAGCTTAGCAGGGGGTTTTAACACTGAAGCTTTCTTT. Protein product: CASSLAGGFNTEAFF.

This chain uses TRBV6-5 with TRBJ1-6, with 8 bases identical to TRBD1. The CDR3 spans 15 residues. Germline V lookup: CDR1 MNHEY, CDR2 SVGAGI. J lost 9 bases, V lost 0 bases, and 4 bases had no gene match. For the CDR3, the DNA is TGTGCCAGCAGTTACTCGAGCACAGGGGGTTCACCCCTCCACTTT. Its protein product is CASSYSSTGGSPLHF.

The chain combines TRBV5-1 with TRBJ1-1; 8 nucleotides align to TRBD1. Trimming removed 1 base from V and 4 bases from J; junction bases left unmatched: 0. The CDR3 is 13 amino acids. The germline gives CDR1 SGHRS, CDR2 YFSETQ. CDR3 residues: CASSLTGGTEAFF. The CDR3 DNA is TGCGCCAGCAGCTTGACAGGGGGCACTGAAGCTTTCTTT.

This clone occurred once. V gene TRBV29-1 combines with J gene TRBJ2-5, with 7 bases matching TRBD1. Per the germline V gene, CDR1 is SQVTM and CDR2 is ANQGSEA. This CDR3 has 12 amino acids. Trimming took 4 bases from V and 5 from J; bases not matched to a gene: 4. Written as DNA, the CDR3 is TGCAGCGTTGGCCTACAGGGGGAGACCCAGTACTTC. It translates to CSVGLQGETQYF. Together with reference TRBV29-1 and TRBJ2-5, the CDR3 gives the full variable domain: SAVISQKPSRDICQRGTSLTIQCQVDSQVTMMFWYRQQPGQSLTLIATANQGSEATYESGFVIDKFPISRPNLTFSTLTVSNMSPEDSSIYLCSVGLQGETQYFGPGTRLLVL.

This chain connects TRBV21-1 to TRBJ1-5. TRBV21-1 is a listed pseudogene. The CDR3 is 15 residues long. CDR3 bases: TGTGCCAGCAGCAAGGAGAGAGATAGCAATCAGCCCCAGCATTTT. This translates into CASSKERDSNQPQHF.

The genes are TRBV11-3 and TRBJ2-1; no firm D call. The germline V gene encodes CDR1 SGHNT and CDR2 YENEEA. This CDR3 has 14 amino acids. Trimming left V 3 bases short and J 6 bases short, with 12 bases between. The CDR3 DNA is TGTGCCAGCAGCTTTGGTGGAGCCTCCAATGAGCAGTTCTTC. This translates into CASSFGGASNEQFF.

This sequence joins TRBV6-1 and TRBJ1-1; D call uncertain. The V and J ends lost 3 bases and 9 bases respectively, with 11 bases between them. There are 12 residues in the CDR3. Germline CDR1 MNHNS, CDR2 SASEGT. CDR3 nucleotides: TGTGCCAGCAGTGAGGCGGTGACCCAAGCTTTCTTT. It codes for CASSEAVTQAFF.

The chain links TRBV19 to TRBJ2-3; 10 nucleotides line up with TRBD2. The V segment lost 10 bases and the J segment 5 bases; nucleotides outside the gene matches: 12. The CDR3 loop spans 15 amino acids. CDR1 and CDR2 from the germline V gene are LNHDA and SQIVND (reference sequence). The CDR3 sequence: CATLNRAGGQDTQYF. The CDR3 coding sequence is TGTGCCACCCTTAACAGAGCGGGGGGGCAAGATACGCAGTATTTT.

The chain recombines TRBV7-9 with TRBJ2-7; 14 nucleotides line up with TRBD2. V gave up 6 bases and J gave up 7 bases; unmatched junction bases: 2. The length of the CDR3 is 13 residues. Germline CDR1 and CDR2: SEHNR and FQNEAQ (reference sequence). CDR3 region: CASRTSGREEQYF. CDR3 in DNA: TGTGCCAGCAGGACTAGCGGGAGGGAAGAGCAGTACTTC. The variable domain in full, with the rest retrieved from reference TRBV7-9 and TRBJ2-7, is DTGVSQNPRHKITKRGQNVTFRCDPISEHNRLYWYRQTLGQGPEFLTYFQNEAQLEKSRLLSDRFSAERPKGSFSTLEIQRTEQGDSAMYLCASRTSGREEQYFGPGTRLTVT.

On this clone itself: The same CDR3 can be traced to other DNA sequences in this sample. J is TRBJ1-3 and V is TRBV10-3; D call uncertain. CDR3 size: 14 residues. Germline V CDR1 and CDR2: ENHRY, SYGVKD. V lost 2 bases, J lost 0 bases, and 5 bases lay in between. The chain's CDR3 is CAISELSSGNTIYF. In DNA, the CDR3 is TGTGCCATCAGTGAGCTGAGCTCTGGAAACACCATATATTTT.

V and J are TRBV9 and TRBJ1-6; TRBD1 might be the D (6 bases). CDR3 length: 15 amino acids. Germline V gene data show CDR1 as SGDLS and CDR2 as YYNGEE. V lost 6 bases to trimming and J lost 10 bases, with 20 bases between them. The CDR3 DNA reads as TGTGCCAGCACCCGCGGGCAGGGGAAGGAATCACCCCTCCACTTT. Its translation is CASTRGQGKESPLHF.

This rearrangement joins TRBV4-3 to TRBJ1-1; no reliable D call. Germline V gene lookup returns CDR1 LGHNA and CDR2 YSLEER. V was clipped by 3 bases and J by 5 bases, with 10 bases between them. CDR3 size: 13 residues. The CDR3 DNA reads as TGCGCCAGCAGCCAGTATCCGGGGACTGAAGCTTTCTTT. This sequence encodes CASSQYPGTEAFF.

The chain has TRBV5-1 and TRBJ2-6; possible D gene TRBD1, 5 bases. Trimming left V 1 base short and J 1 base short, with 15 bases between. The length of the CDR3 is 18 residues. Germline V gene sequence: CDR1 SGHRS, CDR2 YFSETQ. Here the CDR3 DNA reads TGCGCCAGCAGCTTGTGGGGCAGAGACCCTTCTGGGGCCAACGTCCTGACTTTC. Amino acids: CASSLWGRDPSGANVLTF.

The chain employs TRBV5-4 and TRBJ2-3; no definite D call. The V end lost 7 bases, the J end lost 0 bases, and 9 bases lay between the germline ends. The germline CDR1 and CDR2 sequences are SGHNT and YYREEE (reference sequence). The CDR3 sequence is 13 residues long. DNA for the CDR3: TGTGCCAGCGGGCAAATTAGCACAGATACGCAGTATTTT. Amino acid sequence: CASGQISTDTQYF.

The CDR3 DNA reads as TGTGCCAGTTCGACCCGGGGGAATAACGTTGCGAACACTGAAGCTTTCTTT. Amino acid sequence: CASSTRGNNVANTEAFF. This chain joins TRBV18 and TRBJ1-1; D might be TRBD1 (5 bases). V was clipped by 9 bases and J by 1 base, with 24 bases between them. CDR1 and CDR2 from the germline V gene are KGHSH and LQKENI. The CDR3 extends over 17 amino acids.

The chain recombines TRBV15 with TRBJ1-5; 9 nucleotides align to TRBD1. Germline CDR1 LNHNV, CDR2 YYDKDF (reference sequence). The CDR3 covers 14 residues. Losses at the gene ends were 5 bases for V and 7 bases for J; bases not matched to a gene: 6. The CDR3: CATSGTGSRQPQHF. CDR3 nucleotide sequence: TGTGCCACCAGCGGGACAGGGTCGAGGCAGCCCCAGCATTTT. Drawing the rest from reference TRBV15 and TRBJ1-5, the complete variable domain is DAMVIQNPRYQVTQFGKPVTLSCSQTLNHNVMYWYQQKSSQAPKLLFHYYDKDFNNEADTPDNFQSRRPNTSFCFLDIRSPGLGDTAMYLCATSGTGSRQPQHFGDGTRLSIL.

This clone was seen a single time. V usage is TRBV25-1 and J usage is TRBJ2-1, with D tentatively TRBD2 (6 bases). The germline V gene has CDR1 MGHDK and CDR2 SYGVNS. Trimming took off 6 bases at V and 1 base at J, with 10 bases between the two ends. The CDR3 extends over 14 amino acids. The CDR3 sequence: CASRRDGSYNEQFF. The CDR3 DNA reads as TGTGCCAGCAGGCGGGATGGATCCTACAATGAGCAGTTCTTC.

V and J are TRBV5-1 and TRBJ2-5; 7 positions match TRBD2. Germline CDR1 is SGHRS and CDR2 is YFSETQ. The CDR3 totals 14 residues. V gave up 0 bases and J gave up 3 bases; unmatched junction bases: 2. CDR3 sequence: CASSLDLAEETQYF. Here the CDR3 DNA reads TGCGCCAGCAGCTTGGATCTAGCGGAAGAGACCCAGTACTTC.

V gene TRBV28 combines with J gene TRBJ2-3; 9 nucleotides align to TRBD2. Germline CDR1 reads MDHEN; CDR2 reads SYDVKM. V lost 3 bases and J lost 11; bases outside the gene matches: 9. The CDR3 sequence is 14 residues long. Written as DNA, the CDR3 is TGTGCCAGCAGTTTGCGTGGGACTAGCCGGGGGCAGTATTTT. It codes for CASSLRGTSRGQYF.

The chain recombines TRBV23-1 with TRBJ1-6; D is undetermined. TRBV23-1 counts as an open reading frame of uncertain function. Trimming stripped 0 bases from V and 0 bases from J, with 15 bases between. The CDR3 is made up of 19 amino acids. CDR3 bases: TGCGCCAGCAGTCAATCATGGACTGCTAAGAGCTCCTATAATTCACCCCTCCACTTT. Translation gives CASSQSWTAKSSYNSPLHF.

The table lists this clone with a few counts. This chain uses TRBV14 with TRBJ1-2; D gene uncertain. V was pared by 1 base and J by 1 base, with 7 bases between. The CDR3 covers 14 residues. Germline assignment: CDR1 SGHDN and CDR2 FVKESK. This CDR3 reads CASSQVDYNYGYTF. The DNA for the CDR3 is TGTGCCAGCAGCCAAGTAGATTATAACTATGGCTACACCTTC.